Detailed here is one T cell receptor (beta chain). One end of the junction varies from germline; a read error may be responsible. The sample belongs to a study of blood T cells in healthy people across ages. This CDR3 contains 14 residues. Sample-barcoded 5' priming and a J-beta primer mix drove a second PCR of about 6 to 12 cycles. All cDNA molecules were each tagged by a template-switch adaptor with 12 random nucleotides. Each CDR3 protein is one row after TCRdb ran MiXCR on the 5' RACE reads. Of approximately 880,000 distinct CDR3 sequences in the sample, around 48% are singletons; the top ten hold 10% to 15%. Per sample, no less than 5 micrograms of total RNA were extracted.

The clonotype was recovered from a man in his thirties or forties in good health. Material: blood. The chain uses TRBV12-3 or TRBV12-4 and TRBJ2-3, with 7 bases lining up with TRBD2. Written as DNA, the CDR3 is TGTGCCAGCAGTCCTAGCGGTAGCACAGATGCGCAGTATTTT. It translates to CASSPSGSTDAQYF.